Listed below are T cell receptor beta chains from one sample, sequenced in a study of cytomegalovirus exposure and HLA in healthy donors. This table comes from immunoSEQ multiplex PCR, and its TCRdb copy is limited to in-frame clones, with some not included. Of about 59,000 clones in the sample, about 79% were seen once. The material sequenced was PBMCs. These receptors all stem from a man aged 35-49 years in good health and CMV-seronegative. CDR3s include the opening cysteine and the closing phenylalanine or tryptophan. The D gene is left open where the match is weak.

CDR3	DNA	D	V	J
CASSLARAGGAKNIQYF	TGTGCCAGCAGCTTGGCCCGGGCAGGGGGAGCCAAAAACATTCAGTACTTC	TRBD1	TRBV5-4	TRBJ2-4
CASSRRVPFSYEQYF	TGCGCCAGCAGTAGGCGGGTCCCGTTCTCCTACGAGCAGTACTTC	NA	TRBV10-1	TRBJ2-7
CASSVVDSSYNSPLHF	TGTGCCAGCAGCGTAGTCGACAGCTCCTATAATTCACCCCTCCACTTT	NA	TRBV9	TRBJ1-6
CSVEHLSGVTNYGYTF	TGCAGCGTTGAGCATCTTTCAGGGGTGACTAACTATGGCTACACCTTC	NA	TRBV29-1	TRBJ1-2
CASTRGRADTQYF	TGTGCCAGCACAAGGGGCCGGGCAGATACGCAGTATTTT	NA	TRBV6-5	TRBJ2-3
CSVESRTLYGYTF	TGCAGCGTTGAGTCCAGGACTCTTTATGGCTACACCTTC	NA	TRBV29-1	TRBJ1-2
CASSARDRVAQPQHF	TGTGCCAGTAGTGCCCGGGACAGGGTTGCTCAGCCCCAGCATTTT	TRBD1	TRBV19	TRBJ1-5
CAISGGQTRQGAYYGYTF	TGTGCCATCAGTGGGGGGCAGACTCGACAGGGGGCGTACTATGGCTACACCTTC	TRBD1	TRBV10-3	TRBJ1-2
CAWTRVTDTQYF	TGTGCCTGGACCAGGGTTACAGATACGCAGTATTTT	NA	TRBV30	TRBJ2-3
CASRSSGGYSYNEQFF	TGTGCCAGCAGGTCTAGCGGGGGGTATTCCTACAATGAGCAGTTCTTC	TRBD2	TRBV6-6	TRBJ2-1
CAWSSGQGMASYNSPLHF	TGTGCCTGGAGTTCGGGACAGGGGATGGCCTCCTATAATTCACCCCTCCACTTT	TRBD1	TRBV30	TRBJ1-6
CASSLTSGQETQYF	TGTGCCAGCAGTCTGACTAGCGGCCAAGAGACCCAGTACTTC	TRBD2	TRBV7-9	TRBJ2-5
CASSMGGSEDQPQHF	TGTGCCAGTAGTATGGGGGGGTCTGAAGATCAGCCCCAGCATTTT	NA	TRBV19	TRBJ1-5
CASSVATVGSPLHF	TGTGCCAGCAGCGTAGCCACAGTCGGCTCACCCCTCCACTTT	NA	TRBV9	TRBJ1-6